This T cell receptor beta chain was identified during a study of blood T cell repertoires in COVID-19. Study at large: The United States, Italy and Spain provided the acute and convalescent COVID-19 samples. PBMCs, B-cell-depleted T cells, or T cells provided the cDNA or gDNA that made up the material.

The CDR3 has 13 residues. V lost 4 bases and J lost 9; bases outside the gene matches: 8. In germline, CDR1 is SEHNR, CDR2 FQNEAQ (reference sequence). The table came from immunoSEQ multiplex PCR; TCRdb's copy has only in-frame clones and leaves some out. The sample includes 200,000 or so clones, roughly nine tenths of them seen just once. The sequencing sample was made of peripheral blood. The gene calls are TRBV7-9 and TRBJ2-5, with 7 bases matching TRBD2. The sequence was obtained from a woman between 45 and 60 years old with acute or convalescent COVID-19. The CDR3 DNA reads as TGTGCCAGCAGCTCCAACTTGGGGGGGGCCCAGTACTTC. This sequence encodes CASSSNLGGAQYF.